Presented here are 10 T cell receptor beta chains from one specimen sequenced in a study of cytomegalovirus exposure and HLA in healthy donors (dated by TCRdb to the late 2010s). Receptor amplification or capture employed the immunoSEQ multiplex PCR assay. For the multiplex PCR, a mixture combining 60 forward primers for TCR Vbeta segments and 13 reverse primers for TCR Jbeta segments was used. The clones in this table, taken by TCRdb from immuneACCESS, are in-frame only. Not every clone is retained; where verified, under half of the shortfall comes from an unresolved V gene, and the cause of the rest is unknown. This sample comprises 90,000 to 120,000 clones, approximately 76% of them detected only once. Together, the top ten hold roughly 2.3% of the sample. The specimen was PBMCs. The receptors shown here come from a man between 18 and 35 years old in good health and CMV-seronegative.

This clone was seen more than once but under ten times. The genes are TRBV7-3 and TRBJ1-2, with no clear D. Deletions cut 5 bases from V and 7 bases from J, with 20 bases between. The germline gives CDR1 SGHTA, CDR2 FQGTGA. This CDR3 comprises 15 residues. CDR3 amino acids: CASSHTNTDYRGYTF. CDR3 nucleotides: TGTGCCAGCAGCCACACCAATACAGATTATCGTGGCTACACCTTC.

The chain uses TRBV7-9 and TRBJ2-1, with TRBD2 matching over 9 bases. The CDR3 runs to 14 residues. The V gene's germline CDR1 is SEHNR and CDR2 FQNEAQ (reference sequence). Losses at the gene ends were 5 bases for V and 7 bases for J; bases not matched to a gene: 6. The CDR3 protein is CASSPGTSRNEQFF. DNA for the CDR3: TGTGCCAGCAGCCCCGGGACTAGCCGTAATGAGCAGTTCTTC.

The CDR3 DNA is TGTGCCAGCAGCCCCTCGGGTCTCACAACTAATGAAAAACTGTTTTTT. It encodes CASSPSGLTTNEKLFF. This chain uses TRBV11-2 with TRBJ1-4, with D hard to call. This CDR3 contains 16 residues. Germline V gene data show CDR1 as SGHAT and CDR2 as FQNNGV. The V and J ends lost 5 bases and 0 bases respectively, with 13 bases between them.

On this clone: At one end the junction does not follow the germline gene, possibly because of a read error. The chain carries TRBV7-9 and TRBJ1-2; 9 bases match TRBD1. This CDR3 contains 14 residues. Per the germline V gene, CDR1 is SEHNR and CDR2 is FQNEAQ (reference sequence). The CDR3 nucleotides are TGTTCCAGCAGCGCCACAGGGGGCAGATATGGCTACACCTTC. The encoded protein is CSSSATGGRYGYTF.

The gene calls are TRBV19 and TRBJ2-7; 7 bases agree with TRBD1. The length of the CDR3 is 11 residues. Per the germline V gene, CDR1 is LNHDA and CDR2 is SQIVND (reference sequence). Trimming cost V 8 bases and J 6 bases; bases outside gene matches: 4. CDR3 nucleotides: TGTGCCAGTCGGGACAGCCGCGAGCAGTACTTC. Translation: CASRDSREQYF.

This chain uses TRBV28 with TRBJ1-5, with 8 nucleotides matching TRBD1. V was clipped by 3 bases and J by 4 bases; unmatched bases: 2. This CDR3 is built from 14 residues. Germline CDR1 is MDHEN and CDR2 is SYDVKM. The CDR3 spells CASSFGQGNQPQHF. The CDR3 nucleotides read TGTGCCAGCAGTTTTGGACAGGGTAATCAGCCCCAGCATTTT.

This chain links TRBV11-2 with TRBJ2-3, with 8 bases matching TRBD2. The CDR3 contains 15 residues. CDR1 SGHAT and CDR2 FQNNGV come from the germline V gene. V shed 3 bases, J shed 6 bases, and the junction held 8 bases outside the gene matches. CDR3 DNA sequence: TGTGCCAGCAGCTTCAGGCGGGGGGTATCGGATACGCAGTATTTT. Translation: CASSFRRGVSDTQYF.

The J gene is TRBJ2-7, the V gene TRBV19, with 9 bases lining up with TRBD2. The V gene's germline CDR1 is LNHDA and CDR2 SQIVND (reference sequence). This CDR3 spans 14 amino acids. The ends lost 3 bases at V and 5 bases at J; junction bases unmatched: 5. CDR3 bases: TGTGCCAGTAGTATGGGACTAGCCATCGACGAGCAGTACTTC. Translating it yields CASSMGLAIDEQYF.

The chain has TRBV4-3 and TRBJ2-1; weak D call: TRBD1 (6 bases). The germline V and J ends were trimmed by 0 bases and 4 bases, with 10 bases remaining between them. The CDR3 spans 15 residues. Germline CDR1 LGHNA, CDR2 YSLEER. The CDR3 reads CASSQDTGPYNEQFF. CDR3 DNA sequence: TGCGCCAGCAGCCAAGATACAGGGCCATACAATGAGCAGTTCTTC.

The chain recombines TRBV9 with TRBJ2-2; TRBD2 matches 7 bases. Germline lookup yields CDR1 SGDLS and CDR2 YYNGEE. The CDR3 totals 14 residues. Losses at the gene ends were 4 bases for V and 5 bases for J; bases not matched to a gene: 5. The CDR3 here is CASSPTSRTGELFF. CDR3 DNA sequence: TGTGCCAGCAGCCCGACTAGCAGGACCGGGGAGCTGTTTTTT.